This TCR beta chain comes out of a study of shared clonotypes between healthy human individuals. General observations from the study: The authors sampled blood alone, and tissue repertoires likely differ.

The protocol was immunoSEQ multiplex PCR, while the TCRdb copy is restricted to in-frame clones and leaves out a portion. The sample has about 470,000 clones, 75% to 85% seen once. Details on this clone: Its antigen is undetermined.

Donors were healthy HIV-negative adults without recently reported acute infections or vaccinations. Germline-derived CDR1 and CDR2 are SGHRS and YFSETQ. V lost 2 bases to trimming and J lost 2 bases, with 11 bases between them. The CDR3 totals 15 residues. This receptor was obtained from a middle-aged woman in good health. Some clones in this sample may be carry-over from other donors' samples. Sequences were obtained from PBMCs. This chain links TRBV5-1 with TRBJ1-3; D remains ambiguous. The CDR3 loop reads CASSFNGQTGNTIYF. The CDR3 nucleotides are TGCGCCAGCAGCTTTAATGGGCAAACTGGAAACACCATATATTTT.